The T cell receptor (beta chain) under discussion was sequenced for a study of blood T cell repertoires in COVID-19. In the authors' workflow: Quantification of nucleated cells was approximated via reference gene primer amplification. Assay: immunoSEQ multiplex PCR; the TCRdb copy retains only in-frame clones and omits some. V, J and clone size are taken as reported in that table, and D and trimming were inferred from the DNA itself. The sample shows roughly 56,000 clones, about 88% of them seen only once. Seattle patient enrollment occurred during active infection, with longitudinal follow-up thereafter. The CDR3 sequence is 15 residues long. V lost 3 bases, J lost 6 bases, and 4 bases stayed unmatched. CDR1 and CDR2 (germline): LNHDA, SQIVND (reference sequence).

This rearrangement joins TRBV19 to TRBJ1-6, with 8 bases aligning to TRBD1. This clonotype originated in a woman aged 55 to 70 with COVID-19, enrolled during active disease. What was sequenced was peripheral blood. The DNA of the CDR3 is TGTGCCAGTAGTATGGGACAGGTAACTAATTCACCCCTCCACTTT. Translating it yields CASSMGQVTNSPLHF.